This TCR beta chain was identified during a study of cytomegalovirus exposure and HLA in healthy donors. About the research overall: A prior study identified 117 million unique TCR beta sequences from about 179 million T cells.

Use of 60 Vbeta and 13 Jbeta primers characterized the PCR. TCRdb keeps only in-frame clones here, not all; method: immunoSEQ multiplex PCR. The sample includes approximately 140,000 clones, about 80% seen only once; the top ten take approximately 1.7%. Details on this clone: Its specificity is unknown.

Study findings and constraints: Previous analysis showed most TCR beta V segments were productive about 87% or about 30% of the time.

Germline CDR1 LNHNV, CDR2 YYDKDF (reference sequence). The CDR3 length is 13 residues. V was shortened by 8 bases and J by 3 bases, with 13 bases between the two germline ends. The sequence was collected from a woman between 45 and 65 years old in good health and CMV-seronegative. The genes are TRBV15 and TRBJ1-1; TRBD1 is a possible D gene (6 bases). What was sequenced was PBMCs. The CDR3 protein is CATRRQGYTEAFF. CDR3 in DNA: TGTGCCACCCGGCGTCAGGGGTACACTGAAGCTTTCTTT.